This T cell receptor beta chain was sequenced for a study of CD8+CD57+ T cells in acquired aplastic anemia. Overall study: The mean DNA yield obtained from sorted CD4+ and CD8+ cells came to 3 to 3.5 ug.

TCR beta VDJ and CDR3 profiles were obtained from a genomic DNA template. TCRdb fed the reads into MiXCR, producing one record per CDR3 protein. In the table there are 150,000 to 200,000 distinct CDR3 sequences, roughly 48% of which are singletons. The CDR3 has 15 residues. Germline-derived CDR1 and CDR2 are MGHRA and YSYEKL. Trimming took 0 bases from V and 6 from J, leaving 13 bases between them. Patients included in sequencing had previously demonstrated CD8+CD57+ cell expansion by flow cytometry. Every patient presented with severe acquired aplastic anemia. This chain joins TRBV4-1 and TRBJ2-3, with D possibly TRBD2 on 7 matching bases. This receptor was obtained from a human donor with aplastic anemia. Sequencing was done on a sample of sorted CD4+, CD8+, or CD8+CD57+ T cells (not recorded which) from PBMCs. The CDR3 loop reads CASSQETGGPDTQYF. CDR3 DNA: TGCGCCAGCAGCCAAGAAACGGGGGGCCCTGATACGCAGTATTTT.